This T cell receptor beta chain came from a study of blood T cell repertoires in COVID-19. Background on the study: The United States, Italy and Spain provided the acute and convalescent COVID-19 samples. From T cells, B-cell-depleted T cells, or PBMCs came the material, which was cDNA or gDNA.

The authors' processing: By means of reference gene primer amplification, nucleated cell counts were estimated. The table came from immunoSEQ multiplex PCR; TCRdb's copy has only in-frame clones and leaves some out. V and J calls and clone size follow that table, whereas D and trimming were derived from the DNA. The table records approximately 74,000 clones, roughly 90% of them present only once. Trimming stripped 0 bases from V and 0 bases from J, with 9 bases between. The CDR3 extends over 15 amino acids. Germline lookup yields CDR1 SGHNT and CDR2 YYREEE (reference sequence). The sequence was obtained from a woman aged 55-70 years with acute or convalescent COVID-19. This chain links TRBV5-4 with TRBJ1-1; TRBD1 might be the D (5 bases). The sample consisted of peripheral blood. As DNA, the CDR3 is TGTGCCAGCAGCTTGGTGGGGGGGATGAACACTGAAGCTTTCTTT. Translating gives CASSLVGGMNTEAFF.